The following is a T cell receptor (beta chain) sequence with its context. Both iRepertoire HTBI primers and Arm-PCR of CDR3 regions were used to build the TCR beta libraries. TCRdb re-derived calls from the multiplex PCR reads in MiXCR, one entry per CDR3 protein. The table records roughly 500,000 distinct CDR3 sequences, approximately 15% of them present only once. Germline V CDR1 and CDR2: DFQATT, SNEGSKA (reference sequence). This CDR3 spans 14 amino acids. Trimming stripped 3 bases from V and 3 bases from J, with 13 bases between. Time point of the sample: newly diagnosed GD, antithyroid drugs for less than 3 months. PBMCs were the source of the RNA used for TCR sequencing. This record belongs to a study of regulatory T cells in long-lasting Graves disease. Separately, the same data were catalogued under a study of T cells in Graves' hyperthyroidism and ophthalmopathy. That report adds: Hyperthyroidism in the patients, aged 18 to 65, was newly diagnosed and under 2 months in duration.

This receptor was identified in a woman aged 45-65 years with Graves disease. The chain recombines TRBV20-1 with TRBJ2-3; tentative D call: TRBD2 (5 bases). Sequenced material: peripheral blood mononuclear cells (PBMCs), taken at new diagnosis, from a patient treated with antithyroid drugs. In DNA, the CDR3 is TGCAGTGCTAGCCCGGGGATCGGTACAGATACGCAGTATTTT. Its protein is CSASPGIGTDTQYF.